The TCR beta chain described here comes from a study of cytomegalovirus exposure and HLA in healthy donors. From the roughly 110-subject validation cohort, which was separate from the roughly 700-subject first cohort, the donors were drawn. The method was immunoSEQ multiplex PCR; TCRdb's version includes in-frame clones alone and lacks a portion of them. This table has roughly 150,000 clones, nearly 90% appearing once. Study results and limitations: A later analysis found first-cohort TCR clusters tended to co-occur in the 90 to 150 validation repertoires. The authors enumerated 180 or so TCR beta chains as linked to cytomegalovirus. The classifier, whose performance was assessed in both the original and validation cohorts, reportedly diagnosed cytomegalovirus status with high specificity and sensitivity.

The germline gives CDR1 SGHTA, CDR2 FQGTGA. V shed 2 bases and J 3 bases; nucleotides not matched to a gene: 3. The CDR3 runs 15 residues. For this clone: Antigen unknown.

The sample taken for sequencing was PBMCs. The rearrangement uses TRBV7-3 and TRBJ2-1; 8 bases agree with TRBD1. The receptor's source is a man between 18 and 29 years old in good health and CMV-seropositive. The CDR3 DNA is TGTGCCAGCAGCTTAGGGACAGGTGTCTACAATGAGCAGTTCTTC. Translating gives CASSLGTGVYNEQFF.